The sequence of this TCR beta chain was determined in a study of T-cell memory formation after mild COVID-19. The wider study: TCR clusters were mostly confined to one donor each. The study, taken as a whole, reports: Mostly located in CM and EM were contracting CD4+ clones, with contracting CD8+ clones located in EMRA. That cross-reactive memory joined was suggested by some responding clones appearing in pre-infection memory.

This clonotype ranks as medium-sized. Its cognate antigen is unknown. 5'RACE with constant-segment primers built TCRalpha and TCRbeta cDNA libraries with UMIs. TCRdb called the 5' RACE reads again in MiXCR, with one record for every CDR3 protein. The sample shows approximately 60,000 distinct CDR3 sequences, 9.3% of them seen only once. Looked up from germline, CDR1 is SGHRS and CDR2 is YFSETQ. The CDR3 is 14 amino acids. Trimming cost V 4 bases and J 8 bases, with 17 bases left between them. The receptor's source is a man aged 18 to 30 who had mild COVID-19 (a few samples of this study predate the infection). Cell type and time point are not known. The specimen was PBMCs or a T cell subset sorted from them (not recorded which). V gene TRBV5-1 combines with J gene TRBJ2-3; D might be TRBD1 or TRBD2, each matching 6 bases. CDR3 in DNA: TGCGCCAGCAGCACGGGGGACACCGGCGTTACGCAGTATTTT. The encoded protein is CASSTGDTGVTQYF.